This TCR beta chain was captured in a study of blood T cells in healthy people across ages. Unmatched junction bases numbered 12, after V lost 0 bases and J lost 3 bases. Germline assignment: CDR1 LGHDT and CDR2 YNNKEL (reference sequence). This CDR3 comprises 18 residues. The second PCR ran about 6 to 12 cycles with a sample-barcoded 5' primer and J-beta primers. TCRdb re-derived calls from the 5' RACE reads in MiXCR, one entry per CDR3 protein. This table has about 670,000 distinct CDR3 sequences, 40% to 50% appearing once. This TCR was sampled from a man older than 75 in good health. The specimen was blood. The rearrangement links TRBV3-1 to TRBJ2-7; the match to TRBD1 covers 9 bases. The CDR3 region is CASSQETRQGERLYEQYF. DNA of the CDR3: TGTGCCAGCAGCCAAGAGACTCGACAGGGGGAGCGGCTCTACGAGCAGTACTTC.